This T cell receptor (beta chain) was sequenced for a study of cytomegalovirus exposure and HLA in healthy donors. Overall study results and limits: Other equally common chains were less clonally expanded than HLA-associated TCR beta chains, a later analysis showed.

As to this clone: The antigen remains unidentified. One junction end does not reproduce the germline sequence, and a read error may be involved. The sample has other DNA sequences that encode this CDR3 too.

The PCR employed 60 Vbeta primers together with 13 Jbeta primers. Clones were read by immunoSEQ multiplex PCR, and TCRdb kept only the in-frame ones, dropping some. The sample yields about 100,000 clones, about 80% seen once. Unrecorded immune exposure was likely among donors, who were nominally healthy when sampled. The CDR3 contains 17 residues. CDR1 and CDR2 (germline): SGHRS, YFSETQ. The chain links TRBV5-1 to TRBJ1-4; TRBD1 matches 9 bases. What was sequenced was PBMCs. The clonotype comes from a man in his forties or fifties in good health and CMV-seronegative. The CDR3, as DNA: TGCGCCAGCAGCGGGGGACAGGGAAGTCTCGCTAATGAAAAGCTGTTTTTT. Protein product: CASSGGQGSLANEKLFF. Based on the CDR3 plus reference TRBV5-1 and TRBJ1-4, the full variable domain is KAGVTQTPRYLIKTRGQQVTLSCSPISGHRSVSWYQQTPGQGLQFLFEYFSETQRNKGNFPGRFSGRQFSNSRSEMNVSTLELGDSALYLCASSGGQGSLANEKLFFGSGTQLSVL.